These 2 T cell receptor beta chains were all obtained from the same sample, sequenced in a study of blood T cell repertoires in COVID-19. Some clones are missing from TCRdb's copy, which holds only in-frame ones; the method was immunoSEQ multiplex PCR. The data show about 190,000 clones, with approximately 90% seen just once and just under 0.9% held by the top ten. The sequencing input was peripheral blood. The receptors were sampled from a young woman who had recovered from COVID-19.

V gene TRBV7-8 combines with J gene TRBJ2-7, with 8 bases aligning to TRBD2. The CDR3 extends over 17 amino acids. V lost 1 base, J lost 3 bases, and 11 bases stayed unmatched. The germline CDR1 and CDR2 sequences are SGHVS and FQNEAQ. The CDR3 nucleotides read TGTGCCAGCAGCTTAGTACTCCTAGCGGGTCATAACTACGAGCAGTACTTC. It specifies CASSLVLLAGHNYEQYF.

This clone appeared a single time. This chain connects TRBV5-6 to TRBJ2-7; possible D gene TRBD1, 5 bases. Germline CDR1 is SGHDT and CDR2 is YYEEEE. CDR3 length equals 13 residues. V was pared by 0 bases and J by 3 bases, with 7 bases between. CDR3 amino acids: CASSLGGGYEQYV. The CDR3 coding sequence is TGTGCCAGCAGCTTGGGGGGCGGCTACGAGCAGTACGTC.